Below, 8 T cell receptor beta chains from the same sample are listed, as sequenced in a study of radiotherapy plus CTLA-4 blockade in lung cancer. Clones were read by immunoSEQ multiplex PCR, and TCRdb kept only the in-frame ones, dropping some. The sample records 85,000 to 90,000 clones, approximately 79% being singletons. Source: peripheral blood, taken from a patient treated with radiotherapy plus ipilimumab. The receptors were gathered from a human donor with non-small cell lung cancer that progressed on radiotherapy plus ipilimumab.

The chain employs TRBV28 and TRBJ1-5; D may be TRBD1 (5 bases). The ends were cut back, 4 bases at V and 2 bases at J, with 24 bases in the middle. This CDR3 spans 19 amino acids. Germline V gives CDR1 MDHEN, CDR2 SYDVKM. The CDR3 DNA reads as TGTGCCAGCAGTTCTCCCAAAGGGGAAGTTGAGCGGGGCAATCAGCCCCAGCATTTT. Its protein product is CASSSPKGEVERGNQPQHF.

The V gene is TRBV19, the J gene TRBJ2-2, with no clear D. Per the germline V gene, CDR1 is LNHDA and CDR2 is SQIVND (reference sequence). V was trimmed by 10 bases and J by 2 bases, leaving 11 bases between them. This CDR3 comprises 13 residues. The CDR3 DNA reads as TGTGCCACGGCGAACAGCAACACCGGGGAGCTGTTTTTT. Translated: CATANSNTGELFF.

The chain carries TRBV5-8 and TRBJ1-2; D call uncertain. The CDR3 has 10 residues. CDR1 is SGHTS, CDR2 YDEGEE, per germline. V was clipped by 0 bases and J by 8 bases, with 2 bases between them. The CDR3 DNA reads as TGTGCCAGCAGCTTGGGCGGCTACACCTTC. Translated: CASSLGGYTF.

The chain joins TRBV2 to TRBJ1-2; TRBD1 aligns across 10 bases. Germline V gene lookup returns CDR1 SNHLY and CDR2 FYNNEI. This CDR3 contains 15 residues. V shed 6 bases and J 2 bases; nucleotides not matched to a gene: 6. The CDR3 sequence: CASSGTGVVNYGYTF. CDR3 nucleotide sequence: TGTGCCAGCAGCGGGACAGGGGTTGTCAACTATGGCTACACCTTC.

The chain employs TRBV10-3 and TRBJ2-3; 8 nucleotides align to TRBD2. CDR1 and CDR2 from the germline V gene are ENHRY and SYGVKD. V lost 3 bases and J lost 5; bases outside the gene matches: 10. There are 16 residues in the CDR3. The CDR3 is CAISDGRAGGGDTQYF. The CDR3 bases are TGTGCCATCAGTGATGGCAGGGCGGGAGGAGGAGATACGCAGTATTTT.

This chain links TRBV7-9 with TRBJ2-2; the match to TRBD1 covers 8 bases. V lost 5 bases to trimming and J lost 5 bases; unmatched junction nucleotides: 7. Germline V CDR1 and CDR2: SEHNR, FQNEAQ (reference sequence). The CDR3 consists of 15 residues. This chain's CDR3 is CASSHGQGVTGELFF. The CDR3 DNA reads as TGTGCCAGCAGCCACGGACAGGGAGTAACCGGGGAGCTGTTTTTT.

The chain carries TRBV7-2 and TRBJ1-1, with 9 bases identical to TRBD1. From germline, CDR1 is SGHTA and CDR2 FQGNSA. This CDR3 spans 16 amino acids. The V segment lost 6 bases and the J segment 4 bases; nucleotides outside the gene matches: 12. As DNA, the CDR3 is TGTGCCAGCAGTCAAGCCCCCGGACAGGGGAGCACTGAAGCTTTCTTT. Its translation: CASSQAPGQGSTEAFF.

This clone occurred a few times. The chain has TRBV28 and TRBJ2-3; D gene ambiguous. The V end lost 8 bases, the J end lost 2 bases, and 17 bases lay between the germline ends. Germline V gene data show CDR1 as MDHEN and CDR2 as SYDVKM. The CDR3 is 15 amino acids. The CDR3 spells CASLSPTSNTDTQYF. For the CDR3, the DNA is TGTGCCAGCCTCAGCCCGACTTCTAACACAGATACGCAGTATTTT.